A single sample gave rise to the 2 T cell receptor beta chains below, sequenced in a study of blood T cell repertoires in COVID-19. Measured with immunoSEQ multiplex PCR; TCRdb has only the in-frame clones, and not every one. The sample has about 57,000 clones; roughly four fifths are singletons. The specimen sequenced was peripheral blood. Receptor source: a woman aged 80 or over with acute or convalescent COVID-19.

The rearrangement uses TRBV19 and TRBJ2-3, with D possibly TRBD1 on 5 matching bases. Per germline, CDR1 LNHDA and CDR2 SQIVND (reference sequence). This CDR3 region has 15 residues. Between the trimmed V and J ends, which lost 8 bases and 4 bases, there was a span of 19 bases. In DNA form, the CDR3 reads TGTGCCAGTGCCTTGGGGCAAGGGGCCCCAGATACGCAGTATTTT. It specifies CASALGQGAPDTQYF.

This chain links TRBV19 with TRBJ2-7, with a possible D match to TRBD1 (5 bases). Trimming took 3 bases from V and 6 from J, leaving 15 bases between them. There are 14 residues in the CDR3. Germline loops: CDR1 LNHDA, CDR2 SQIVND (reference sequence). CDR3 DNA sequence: TGTGCCAGTAGTATTGGTGGCAGGGTGGGCGAGCAGTACTTC. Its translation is CASSIGGRVGEQYF.